The rows below give T cell receptor beta chains drawn from one sample of a study of cytomegalovirus exposure and HLA in healthy donors. Libraries were prepared by immunoSEQ multiplex PCR; TCRdb keeps only in-frame clonotypes and omits some of them. The sample yields about 180,000 clones, around three quarters seen once. Sequencing input: PBMCs. The receptor source for this set is a middle-aged woman in good health and CMV-seronegative. Both conserved end residues are part of each CDR3. D genes are given only for firm matches. The listing skips clone size in some rows; elsewhere it reads once, few, many or a size class.

abundance,d_gene,j_gene,v_gene,CDR3nt,CDR3aa
.,.,TRBJ1-1,TRBV5-1,TGCGCCAGCAGCCCCCGGGGAGGAATGAACACTGAAGCTTTCTTT,CASSPRGGMNTEAFF
.,TRBD1,TRBJ1-2,TRBV30,TGTGCCTGGAGCCCGGACAGGGGGTGGGGTGGCTACACCTTC,CAWSPDRGWGGYTF
.,TRBD1,TRBJ1-4,TRBV2,TGTGCCAGCAGTGAAGTAGCAGTCAGGGGGCCTGAAAAACTGTTTTTT,CASSEVAVRGPEKLFF
once,.,TRBJ1-1,TRBV25-1,TGTGCCAGCAGTGATTGGACAGAGGACACTGAAGCTTTCTTT,CASSDWTEDTEAFF
.,TRBD2,TRBJ2-1,TRBV27,TGTGCCACCCGAACTAGCGGGAGTCACAATGAGCAGTTCTTC,CATRTSGSHNEQFF
few,.,TRBJ2-2,TRBV10-3,TGTGCCATCAGACAGCCGTCAGGCGGGGAGCTGTTTTTT,CAIRQPSGGELFF
.,.,TRBJ1-5,TRBV6-1,TGTGCCAGCAGTGAACGAGGACAAATAAGCAATCAGCCCCAGCATTTT,CASSERGQISNQPQHF
few,TRBD1,TRBJ2-2,TRBV11-3,TGTGCCAGCAGCTTGGGAGGGACAGGGGTTTTAGCCGGGGAGCTGTTTTTT,CASSLGGTGVLAGELFF
.,TRBD1,TRBJ2-7,TRBV2,TGTGCCAGCAGTGTTTTGGGACAGGGGGTCAACGAGCAGTACTTC,CASSVLGQGVNEQYF
.,TRBD1,TRBJ1-4,TRBV10-3,TGTGCCACCCGGGGGACAGGGGTCGAGAGTGAAAAACTGTTTTTT,CATRGTGVESEKLFF
.,TRBD1,TRBJ1-4,TRBV7-9,TGTGCCAGCAGCTCACGCGGACAGGTCGCAACTAATGAAAAACTGTTTTTT,CASSSRGQVATNEKLFF
.,.,TRBJ1-1,TRBV30,TGTGCCTGGAGTTCACACCAGAACACTGAAGCTTTCTTT,CAWSSHQNTEAFF
.,TRBD2,TRBJ2-1,TRBV19,TGTGCCAGTAGTCTAGCGGTGAGCTCCTACAATGAGCAGTTCTTC,CASSLAVSSYNEQFF